The TCR beta chain described here comes from a study of T cells after yellow fever vaccination. TCRdb reanalysed the 5' RACE reads using MiXCR and keeps one entry per CDR3 protein. The sample has 250,000 to 400,000 distinct CDR3 sequences; around 4.5% are singletons. This clonotype occurred a few times. Its specificity is not known. The CDR3 sequence is 13 residues long. Germline V gene sequence: CDR1 SGHTA, CDR2 FQGNSA. Trimming removed 0 bases from V and 6 bases from J, with 8 bases in between. Study-wide points: Overall, a small share of clonotypes was seen in both CD4 and CD8 compartments. Clones that expanded after primary vaccination mostly reappeared after the booster (roughly 96% CD4, approximately 89% CD8). Repertoires obtained by FACS sorting could include abundant clonotypes that entered as contaminants from the bulk population.

This specimen consisted of PBMCs, obtained 15 days after the yellow fever booster vaccination. The V gene is TRBV7-2, the J gene TRBJ1-1; D is perhaps TRBD1 (5 bases). This TCR was sampled from a man aged 18-30 years who received the YFV17D yellow fever vaccine. The CDR3 DNA sequence: TGTGCCAGCAGCTTAGCGGGAGGGGCTGAAGCTTTCTTT. This translates into CASSLAGGAEAFF. Looking up the rest from reference TRBV7-2 and TRBJ1-1 gives the full variable domain: GAGVSQSPSNKVTEKGKDVELRCDPISGHTALYWYRQSLGQGLEFLIYFQGNSAPDKSGLPSDRFSAERTGGSVSTLTIQRTQQEDSAVYLCASSLAGGAEAFFGQGTRLTVV.